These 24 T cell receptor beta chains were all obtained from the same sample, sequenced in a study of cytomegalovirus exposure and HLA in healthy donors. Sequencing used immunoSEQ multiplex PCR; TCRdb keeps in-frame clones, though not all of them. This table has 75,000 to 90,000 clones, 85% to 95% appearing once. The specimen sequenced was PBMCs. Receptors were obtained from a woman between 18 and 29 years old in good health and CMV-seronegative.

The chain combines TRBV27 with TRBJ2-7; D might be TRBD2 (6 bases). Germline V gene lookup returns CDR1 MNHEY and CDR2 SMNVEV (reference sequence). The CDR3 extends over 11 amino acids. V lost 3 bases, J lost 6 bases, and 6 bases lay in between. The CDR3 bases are TGTGCCAGCAGTTTGGGAGGCGAGCAGTACTTC. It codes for CASSLGGEQYF.

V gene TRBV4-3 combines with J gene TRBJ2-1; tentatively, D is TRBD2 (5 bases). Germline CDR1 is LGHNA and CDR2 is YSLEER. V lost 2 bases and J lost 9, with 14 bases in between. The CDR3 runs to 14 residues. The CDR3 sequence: CASSQSRRSGEQFF. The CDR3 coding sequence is TGCGCCAGCAGCCAATCCAGGAGGAGCGGTGAGCAGTTCTTC.

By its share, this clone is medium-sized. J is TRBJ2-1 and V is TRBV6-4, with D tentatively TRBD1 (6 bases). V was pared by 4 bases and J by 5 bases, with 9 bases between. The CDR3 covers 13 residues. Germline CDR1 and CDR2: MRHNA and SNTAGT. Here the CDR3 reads CASSGTEHNEQFF. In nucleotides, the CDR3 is TGTGCCAGCAGTGGGACAGAACACAATGAGCAGTTCTTC.

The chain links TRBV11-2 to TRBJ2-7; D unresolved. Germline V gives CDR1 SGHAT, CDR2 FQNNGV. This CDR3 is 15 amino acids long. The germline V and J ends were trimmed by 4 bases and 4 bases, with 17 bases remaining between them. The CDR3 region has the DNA TGTGCCAGCAGCTCTAAGGAAGCCTTCGGGTACGAGCAGTACTTC. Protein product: CASSSKEAFGYEQYF.

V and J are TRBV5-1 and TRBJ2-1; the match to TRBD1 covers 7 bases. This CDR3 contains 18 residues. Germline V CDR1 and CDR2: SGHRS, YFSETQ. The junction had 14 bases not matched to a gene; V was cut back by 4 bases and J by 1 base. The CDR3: CASSGLLRGQGSYNEQFF. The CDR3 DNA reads TGCGCCAGCAGCGGCCTCCTAAGGGGGCAGGGATCCTACAATGAGCAGTTCTTC.

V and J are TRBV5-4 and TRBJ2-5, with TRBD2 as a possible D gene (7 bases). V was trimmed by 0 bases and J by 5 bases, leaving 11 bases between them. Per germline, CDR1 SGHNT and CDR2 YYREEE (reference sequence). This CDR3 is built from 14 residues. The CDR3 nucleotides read TGTGCCAGCAGCTTGGTTAAGGGGGGGGAGACCCAGTACTTC. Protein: CASSLVKGGETQYF.

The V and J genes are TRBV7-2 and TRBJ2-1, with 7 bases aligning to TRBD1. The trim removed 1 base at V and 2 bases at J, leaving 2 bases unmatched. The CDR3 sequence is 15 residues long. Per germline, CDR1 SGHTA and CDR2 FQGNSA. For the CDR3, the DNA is TGTGCCAGCAGCTTAGAAGGGACAGCCTACAATGAGCAGTTCTTC. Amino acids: CASSLEGTAYNEQFF.

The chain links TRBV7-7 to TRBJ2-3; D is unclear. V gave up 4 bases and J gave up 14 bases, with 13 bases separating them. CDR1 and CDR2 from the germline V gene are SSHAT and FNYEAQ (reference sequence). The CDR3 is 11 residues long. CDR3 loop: CASSSLGRGYF. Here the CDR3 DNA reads TGTGCCAGCAGCTCCCTTGGCAGAGGGTATTTT.

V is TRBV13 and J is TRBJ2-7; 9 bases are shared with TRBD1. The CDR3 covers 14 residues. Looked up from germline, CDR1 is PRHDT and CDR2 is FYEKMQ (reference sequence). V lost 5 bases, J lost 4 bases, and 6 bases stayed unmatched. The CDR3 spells CASSPTGGPYEQYF. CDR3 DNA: TGTGCCAGCAGCCCGACAGGGGGGCCTTACGAGCAGTACTTC.

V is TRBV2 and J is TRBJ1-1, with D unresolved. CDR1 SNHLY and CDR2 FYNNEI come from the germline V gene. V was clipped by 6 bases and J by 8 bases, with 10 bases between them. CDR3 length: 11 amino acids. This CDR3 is CASSQKQEAFF. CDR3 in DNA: TGTGCCAGCAGCCAAAAACAGGAAGCTTTCTTT.

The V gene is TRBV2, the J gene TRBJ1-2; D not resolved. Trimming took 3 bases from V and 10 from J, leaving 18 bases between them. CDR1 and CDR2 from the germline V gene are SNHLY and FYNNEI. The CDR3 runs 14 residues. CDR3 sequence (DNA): TGTGCCAGCAGTGAGGGAGGCGGGATCAGTGACTACACCTTC. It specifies CASSEGGGISDYTF.

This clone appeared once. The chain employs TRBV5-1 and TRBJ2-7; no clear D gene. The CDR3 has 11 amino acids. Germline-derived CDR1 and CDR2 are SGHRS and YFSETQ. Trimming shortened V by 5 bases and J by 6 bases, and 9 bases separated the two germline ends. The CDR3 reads CASRAETEQYF. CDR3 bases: TGCGCCAGCAGGGCGGAAACCGAGCAGTACTTC.

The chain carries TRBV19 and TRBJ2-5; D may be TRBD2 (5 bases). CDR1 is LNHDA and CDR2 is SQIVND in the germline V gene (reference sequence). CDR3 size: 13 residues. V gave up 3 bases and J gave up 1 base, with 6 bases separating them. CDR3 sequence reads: CASSIAGQETQYF. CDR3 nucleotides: TGTGCCAGTAGTATTGCGGGCCAAGAGACCCAGTACTTC.

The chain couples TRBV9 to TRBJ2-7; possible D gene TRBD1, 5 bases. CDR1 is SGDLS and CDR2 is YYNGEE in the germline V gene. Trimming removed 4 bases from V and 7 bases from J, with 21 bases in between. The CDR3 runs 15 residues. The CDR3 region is CASSPTGDPTREQYF. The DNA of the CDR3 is TGTGCCAGCAGCCCCACAGGAGACCCTACGAGGGAGCAGTACTTC.

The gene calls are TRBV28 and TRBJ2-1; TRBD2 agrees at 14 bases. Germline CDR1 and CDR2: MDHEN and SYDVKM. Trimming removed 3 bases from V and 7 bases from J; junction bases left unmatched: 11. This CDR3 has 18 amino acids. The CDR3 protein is CASSFGTSGSGGRNEQFF. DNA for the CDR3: TGTGCCAGCAGTTTCGGGACTAGCGGGAGTGGAGGGAGAAATGAGCAGTTCTTC. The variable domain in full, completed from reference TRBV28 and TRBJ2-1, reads DVKVTQSSRYLVKRTGEKVFLECVQDMDHENMFWYRQDPGLGLRLIYFSYDVKMKEKGDIPEGYSVSREKKERFSLILESASTNQTSMYLCASSFGTSGSGGRNEQFFGPGTRLTVL.

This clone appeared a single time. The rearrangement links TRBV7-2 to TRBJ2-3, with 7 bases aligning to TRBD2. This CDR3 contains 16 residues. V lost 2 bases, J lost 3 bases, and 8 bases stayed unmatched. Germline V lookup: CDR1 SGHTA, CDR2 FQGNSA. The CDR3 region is CASSLRGGPRTDTQYF. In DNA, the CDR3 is TGTGCCAGCAGCTTACGCGGGGGTCCAAGGACAGATACGCAGTATTTT.

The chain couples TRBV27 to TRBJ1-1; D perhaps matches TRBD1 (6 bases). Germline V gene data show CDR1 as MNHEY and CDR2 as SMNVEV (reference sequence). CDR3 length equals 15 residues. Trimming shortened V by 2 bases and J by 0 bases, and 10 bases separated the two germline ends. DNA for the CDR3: TGTGCCAGCAGTTTAAGAAAGGGGGTGAACACTGAAGCTTTCTTT. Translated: CASSLRKGVNTEAFF.

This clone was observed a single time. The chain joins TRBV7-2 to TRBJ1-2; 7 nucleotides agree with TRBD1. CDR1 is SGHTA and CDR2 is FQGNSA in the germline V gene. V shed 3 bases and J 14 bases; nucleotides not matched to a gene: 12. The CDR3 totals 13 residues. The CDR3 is CASSFLMDRRFTF. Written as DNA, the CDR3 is TGTGCCAGCAGCTTTCTGATGGACAGGCGTTTTACCTTC.

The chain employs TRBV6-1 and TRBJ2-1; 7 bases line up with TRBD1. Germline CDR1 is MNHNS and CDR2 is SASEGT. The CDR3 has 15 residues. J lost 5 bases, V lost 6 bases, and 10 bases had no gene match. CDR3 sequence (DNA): TGTGCCAGCAGGGTACAGGGGCAAGGTAACAATGAGCAGTTCTTC. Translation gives CASRVQGQGNNEQFF.

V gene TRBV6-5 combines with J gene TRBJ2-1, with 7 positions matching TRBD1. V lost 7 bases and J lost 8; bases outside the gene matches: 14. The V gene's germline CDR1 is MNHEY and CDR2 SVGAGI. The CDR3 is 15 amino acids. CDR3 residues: CASTQGQLIGDEQFF. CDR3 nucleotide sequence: TGTGCCAGCACGCAGGGACAGTTGATTGGCGATGAGCAGTTCTTC.

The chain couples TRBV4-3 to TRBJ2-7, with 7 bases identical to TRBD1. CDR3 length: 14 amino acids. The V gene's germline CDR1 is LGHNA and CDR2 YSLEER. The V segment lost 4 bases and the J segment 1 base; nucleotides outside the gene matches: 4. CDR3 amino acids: CASSPRQGSYEQYF. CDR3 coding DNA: TGCGCCAGCAGCCCCCGACAGGGATCCTACGAGCAGTACTTC.

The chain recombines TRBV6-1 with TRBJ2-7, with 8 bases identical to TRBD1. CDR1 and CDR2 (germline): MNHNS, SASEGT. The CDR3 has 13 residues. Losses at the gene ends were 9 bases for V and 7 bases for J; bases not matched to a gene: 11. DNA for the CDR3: TGTGCCAGTAAGGTTCAGGGGGCCTGGGAGCAGTACTTC. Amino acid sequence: CASKVQGAWEQYF.

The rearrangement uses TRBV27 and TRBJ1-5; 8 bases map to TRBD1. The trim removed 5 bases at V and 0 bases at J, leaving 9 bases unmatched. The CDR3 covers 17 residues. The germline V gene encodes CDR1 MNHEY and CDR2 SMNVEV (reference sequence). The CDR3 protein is CASSKDRDLYSNQPQHF. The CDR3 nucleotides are TGTGCCAGCAGTAAGGACAGGGACCTTTATAGCAATCAGCCCCAGCATTTT.

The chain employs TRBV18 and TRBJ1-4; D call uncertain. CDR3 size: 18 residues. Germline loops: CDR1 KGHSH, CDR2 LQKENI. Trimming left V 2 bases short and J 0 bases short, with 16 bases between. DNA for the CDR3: TGTGCCAGCTCACCAAGGAGACCGCACCCCACAACTAATGAAAAACTGTTTTTT. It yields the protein CASSPRRPHPTTNEKLFF.